Shown below are 26 T cell receptor beta chains from a single sample sequenced in a study of OX40 agonist ivuxolimab in advanced cancers. Produced via immunoSEQ multiplex PCR; TCRdb's table is partial and in-frame only. The table records about 26,000 clones, about four fifths of them present only once. The starting material was CD4+ or CD8+ T cells sorted from blood, obtained in a trial of the OX40 agonist ivuxolimab. These receptors were obtained from an adult with an advanced solid tumor such as melanoma, head and neck, liver or kidney cancer.

Here the CDR3 DNA reads TGTGCCAGCAGCCCTTCCCTAGGGTACACCGGGGAGCTGTTTTTT. Amino acid sequence: CASSPSLGYTGELFF. The chain combines TRBV9 with TRBJ2-2; D gene ambiguous. Between the trimmed V and J ends, which lost 4 bases and 3 bases, there was a span of 13 bases. The CDR3 is made up of 15 amino acids. The germline V gene encodes CDR1 SGDLS and CDR2 YYNGEE.

The chain is built from TRBV5-1 and TRBJ1-1, with a possible D match to TRBD1 (6 bases). Germline V gives CDR1 SGHRS, CDR2 YFSETQ. V was pared by 1 base and J by 6 bases, with 22 bases between. The CDR3 extends over 17 amino acids. DNA of the CDR3: TGCGCCAGCAGCTTGAGGGGGGGGCGCCCCTATTTACCTGAAGCTTTCTTT. Its translation is CASSLRGGRPYLPEAFF.

The chain couples TRBV19 to TRBJ1-1; D uncertain. Per the germline V gene, CDR1 is LNHDA and CDR2 is SQIVND (reference sequence). Trimming removed 4 bases from V and 3 bases from J, with 9 bases in between. This CDR3 region has 13 residues. For the CDR3, the DNA is TGTGCCAGTAGTACTTATACTTACACTGAAGCTTTCTTT. This translates into CASSTYTYTEAFF.

The rearrangement joins TRBV2 to TRBJ1-1; D might be TRBD1 (5 bases). Germline CDR1 reads SNHLY; CDR2 reads FYNNEI. The V and J ends lost 6 bases and 1 base respectively, with 18 bases between them. CDR3 length: 16 residues. The CDR3: CASRGVLRQPNTEAFF. The CDR3 DNA reads TGTGCCAGCAGAGGCGTTTTAAGACAGCCGAACACTGAAGCTTTCTTT. The whole variable domain, remainder taken from reference TRBV2 and TRBJ1-1, is EPEVTQTPSHQVTQMGQEVILRCVPISNHLYFYWYRQILGQKVEFLVSFYNNEISEKSEIFDDQFSVERPDGSNFTLKIRSTKLEDSAMYFCASRGVLRQPNTEAFFGQGTRLTVV.

This chain uses TRBV27 with TRBJ2-7; TRBD2 matches 11 bases. Germline-derived CDR1 and CDR2 are MNHEY and SMNVEV (reference sequence). The CDR3 totals 16 residues. V trimming: 4 bases; J trimming: 0 bases; junction bases outside the gene matches: 5. The CDR3 spells CASSYLAGGLSYEQYF. The CDR3 bases are TGTGCCAGCAGTTACCTAGCGGGGGGTCTCTCCTACGAGCAGTACTTC.

CDR3 nucleotide sequence: TGTGCCACCAGCAGAGCGGCGGGGGGCACAGATACGCAGTATTTT. Translating gives CATSRAAGGTDTQYF. The V call is TRBV15, the J call TRBJ2-3; 7 nucleotides align to TRBD2. CDR3 length: 15 amino acids. The V gene end was trimmed by 1 base and the J gene end by 1 base; junction bases not matched to a gene: 2. Germline V gene data show CDR1 as LNHNV and CDR2 as YYDKDF (reference sequence).

The chain links TRBV5-6 to TRBJ2-7; 9 bases are a match to TRBD1. This CDR3 spans 13 amino acids. Losses at the gene ends were 3 bases for V and 3 bases for J; bases not matched to a gene: 1. Germline CDR1 reads SGHDT; CDR2 reads YYEEEE. CDR3 DNA sequence: TGTGCCAGCAGCTCGGGACAGGGCTACGAGCAGTACTTC. Its translation is CASSSGQGYEQYF. Supplemented by reference TRBV5-6 and TRBJ2-7, the full variable domain reads DAGVTQSPTHLIKTRGQQVTLRCSPKSGHDTVSWYQQALGQGPQFIFQYYEEEERQRGNFPDRFSGHQFPNYSSELNVNALLLGDSALYLCASSSGQGYEQYFGPGTRLTVT.

The chain uses TRBV5-6 and TRBJ1-1, with no clear D. The CDR3 has 13 amino acids. Germline CDR1 and CDR2: SGHDT and YYEEEE. Trimming shortened V by 0 bases and J by 7 bases, and 10 bases separated the two germline ends. In nucleotides, the CDR3 is TGTGCCAGCAGCTTGGAGGCCAGACTTGAAGCTTTCTTT. This encodes CASSLEARLEAFF.

V and J are TRBV4-2 and TRBJ1-4; TRBD1 matches at 9 bases. This CDR3 spans 15 amino acids. The germline V gene has CDR1 LGHNA and CDR2 YNFKEQ. Unmatched junction bases numbered 5, after V lost 2 bases and J lost 7 bases. CDR3 DNA: TGTGCCAGCAGCCAACGGGACAGGGAAACTGAAAAACTGTTTTTT. Its protein product is CASSQRDRETEKLFF.

The chain couples TRBV7-2 to TRBJ1-5, with 7 bases fitting TRBD1. J gave up 3 bases and V 6 bases, and 5 bases lay outside the gene matches. Germline CDR1 reads SGHTA; CDR2 reads FQGNSA. The CDR3 is made up of 14 amino acids. CDR3 in amino acids: CASSPDRDNQPQHF. The CDR3 nucleotides are TGTGCCAGCAGTCCCGACAGGGACAATCAGCCCCAGCATTTT.

This clone was observed a single time. The chain employs TRBV4-1 and TRBJ1-2; D is possibly TRBD1 (5 bases). This CDR3 is 16 amino acids long. The germline V and J ends were trimmed by 0 bases and 1 base, with 12 bases remaining between them. CDR1 and CDR2 (germline): MGHRA, YSYEKL. In nucleotides, the CDR3 is TGCGCCAGCAGCCAAGAATGGCCAGGGCTTAACTATGGCTACACCTTC. The encoded protein is CASSQEWPGLNYGYTF.

The chain joins TRBV7-8 to TRBJ2-3; 12 bases line up with TRBD2. With V trimmed by 5 bases and J by 6 bases, 9 bases remained unmatched. Per the germline V gene, CDR1 is SGHVS and CDR2 is FQNEAQ. The CDR3 extends over 16 amino acids. The CDR3 DNA reads as TGTGCCAGCAGCCTTTCTAGCGGGGGGGCGGGTGATACGCAGTATTTT. This encodes CASSLSSGGAGDTQYF.

The sample holds a few counts of this clone. The chain has TRBV19 and TRBJ1-4; D ambiguous. The CDR3 is 14 amino acids. Between the trimmed V and J ends, which lost 5 bases and 7 bases, there was a span of 14 bases. In germline, CDR1 is LNHDA, CDR2 SQIVND (reference sequence). The CDR3 DNA reads TGTGCCAGTAGTTTGGACCGAGGACTTGAAAAACTGTTTTTT. It encodes CASSLDRGLEKLFF.

The CDR3 DNA reads as TGTGCCAGCAGCTTAGCAGGACAGGGGGCGGAAAAACTGTTTTTT. It translates to CASSLAGQGAEKLFF. J is TRBJ1-4 and V is TRBV7-2, with 11 bases aligning to TRBD1. CDR3 length: 15 residues. V lost 0 bases, J lost 8 bases, and 2 bases stayed unmatched. Germline lookup yields CDR1 SGHTA and CDR2 FQGNSA.

This sequence joins TRBV9 and TRBJ1-1, with D unclear. Germline values: CDR1 SGDLS, CDR2 YYNGEE. Trimming pared 4 bases from V and 7 bases from J, leaving 17 bases between. CDR3 size: 14 residues. The CDR3, as DNA: TGTGCCAGCAGCCCACGGTGGGCCGGAGGTGAAGCTTTCTTT. As protein: CASSPRWAGGEAFF.

This clone was counted only a few times. The chain couples TRBV4-2 to TRBJ1-1; 7 bases fit TRBD1. Germline V gene data show CDR1 as LGHNA and CDR2 as YNFKEQ. Germline trimming cut 2 bases from V and 0 bases from J; bases unmatched to any gene: 6. The CDR3 totals 16 residues. The CDR3 coding sequence is TGTGCCAGCAGCCAAATAACAGGGGCCATGAACACTGAAGCTTTCTTT. Translated: CASSQITGAMNTEAFF.

The rearrangement joins TRBV7-9 to TRBJ2-5, with D maybe TRBD1 (5 bases). The DNA end lines up better with TRBJ2-7; the J call may be wrong. Germline V CDR1 and CDR2: SEHNR, FQNEAQ (reference sequence). CDR3 length: 15 amino acids. The CDR3 sequence is CASSLGSGPSYEQYF. CDR3 DNA: TGTGCCAGCAGCTTAGGGTCAGGGCCCTCCTACGAGCAGTACTTC.

V gene TRBV4-1 combines with J gene TRBJ2-3; D is uncertain. Per the germline V gene, CDR1 is MGHRA and CDR2 is YSYEKL. V was clipped by 0 bases and J by 6 bases, with 13 bases between them. This CDR3 is built from 15 residues. The CDR3 loop reads CASSQDGLELDTQYF. CDR3 sequence (DNA): TGCGCCAGCAGCCAAGACGGCCTAGAGCTGGATACGCAGTATTTT.

The CDR3 spells CASSYSSGSNYGYTF. The CDR3 DNA sequence: TGTGCCAGCAGTTACTCGTCCGGCTCTAACTATGGCTACACCTTC. The chain uses TRBV6-5 and TRBJ1-2; no clear D. V was cut by 0 bases and J by 0 bases, with 8 bases left in between. CDR3 length: 15 residues. Looked up from germline, CDR1 is MNHEY and CDR2 is SVGAGI.

The chain recombines TRBV29-1 with TRBJ1-2; no firm D call. V lost 4 bases, J lost 4 bases, and 10 bases lay in between. Looked up from germline, CDR1 is SQVTM and CDR2 is ANQGSEA. CDR3 size: 12 residues. CDR3 bases: TGCAGCGTTGTGGAAGAGAGCTATGGCTACACCTTC. As protein: CSVVEESYGYTF. Supplemented by reference TRBV29-1 and TRBJ1-2, the full variable domain reads SAVISQKPSRDICQRGTSLTIQCQVDSQVTMMFWYRQQPGQSLTLIATANQGSEATYESGFVIDKFPISRPNLTFSTLTVSNMSPEDSSIYLCSVVEESYGYTFGSGTRLTVV.

This clone was detected once. The chain carries TRBV7-3 and TRBJ2-1; 8 nucleotides line up with TRBD1. Germline V gene data show CDR1 as SGHTA and CDR2 as FQGTGA. The CDR3 runs to 15 residues. Trimming removed 5 bases from V and 4 bases from J; junction bases left unmatched: 7. DNA of the CDR3: TGTGCCAGCAGCGCTCCAGGGGGCAGGTACAATGAGCAGTTCTTC. Encoded protein: CASSAPGGRYNEQFF.

The rearrangement joins TRBV4-1 to TRBJ1-2, with 11 positions matching TRBD1. The CDR3 has 19 amino acids. Germline CDR1 and CDR2: MGHRA and YSYEKL. V gave up 3 bases and J gave up 8 bases; unmatched junction bases: 20. The CDR3: CASSHAGTGGEYRPLGYTF. In nucleotides, the CDR3 is TGCGCCAGCAGCCATGCCGGGACAGGGGGAGAGTATCGGCCTCTCGGCTACACCTTC.

V and J are TRBV5-4 and TRBJ2-1; 10 bases align to TRBD1. Unmatched junction bases numbered 7, after V lost 4 bases and J lost 6 bases. This CDR3 has 15 amino acids. Germline loops: CDR1 SGHNT, CDR2 YYREEE (reference sequence). The CDR3 sequence is CASSRDRGRRNEQFF. In DNA form, the CDR3 reads TGTGCCAGCAGCCGGGACAGGGGCAGGCGCAATGAGCAGTTCTTC.

The genes are TRBV11-2 and TRBJ2-2; 7 nucleotides align to TRBD1. This CDR3 spans 14 amino acids. V lost 7 bases to trimming and J lost 1 base; unmatched junction nucleotides: 3. Per the germline V gene, CDR1 is SGHAT and CDR2 is FQNNGV. The CDR3 loop is CASTRTGNTGELFF. The CDR3 bases are TGTGCCAGCACCAGGACAGGGAACACCGGGGAGCTGTTTTTT.

V gene TRBV15 combines with J gene TRBJ2-7; the D gene could be TRBD1 or TRBD2 (5 bases each). The V gene lost 0 bases and the J gene lost 3 bases, with 15 bases spanning the gap. The CDR3 totals 16 residues. The V gene's germline CDR1 is LNHNV and CDR2 YYDKDF (reference sequence). The CDR3 protein is CATSRDLEGSDYEQYF. Here the CDR3 DNA reads TGTGCCACCAGCAGAGATCTCGAGGGGAGTGACTACGAGCAGTACTTC.

The chain links TRBV4-2 to TRBJ2-3; 8 nucleotides align to TRBD1. Looked up from germline, CDR1 is LGHNA and CDR2 is YNFKEQ. The CDR3 sequence is 15 residues long. V shed 5 bases, J shed 2 bases, and the junction held 6 bases outside the gene matches. In DNA form, the CDR3 reads TGTGCCAGCAGCGGTAAGACAGGGGACACAGATACGCAGTATTTT. Encoded protein: CASSGKTGDTDTQYF.